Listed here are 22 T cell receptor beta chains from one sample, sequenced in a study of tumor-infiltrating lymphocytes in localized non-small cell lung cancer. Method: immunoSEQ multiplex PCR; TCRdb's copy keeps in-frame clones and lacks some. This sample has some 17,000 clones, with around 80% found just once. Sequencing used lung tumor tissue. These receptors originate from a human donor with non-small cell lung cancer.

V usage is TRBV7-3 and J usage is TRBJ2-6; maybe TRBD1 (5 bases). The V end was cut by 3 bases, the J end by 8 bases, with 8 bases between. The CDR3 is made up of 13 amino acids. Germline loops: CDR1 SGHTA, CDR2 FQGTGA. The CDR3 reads CASSLAGTNVLTF. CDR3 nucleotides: TGTGCCAGCAGCTTGGCAGGGACCAACGTCCTGACTTTC.

CDR3 residues: CASSPGPGQQYF. The CDR3 bases are TGTGCCAGCAGTCCGGGACCGGGCCAGCAGTACTTC. The rearrangement links TRBV28 to TRBJ2-7; D is possibly TRBD1 or TRBD2 (5 bases each). Germline V lookup: CDR1 MDHEN, CDR2 SYDVKM. Trimming removed 5 bases at V and 8 bases at J, with 13 bases between. CDR3 size: 12 residues.

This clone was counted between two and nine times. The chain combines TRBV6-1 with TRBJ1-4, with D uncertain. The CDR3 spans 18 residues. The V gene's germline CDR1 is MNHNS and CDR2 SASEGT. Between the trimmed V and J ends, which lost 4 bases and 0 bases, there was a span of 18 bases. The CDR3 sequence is CASSAPTSYTATNEKLFF. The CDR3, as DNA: TGTGCCAGCAGTGCCCCCACCAGTTACACTGCAACTAATGAAAAACTGTTTTTT.

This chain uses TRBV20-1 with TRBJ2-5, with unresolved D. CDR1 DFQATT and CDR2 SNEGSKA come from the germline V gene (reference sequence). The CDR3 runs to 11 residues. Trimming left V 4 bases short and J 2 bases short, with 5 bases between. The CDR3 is CSATPQETQYF. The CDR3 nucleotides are TGCAGTGCTACCCCGCAAGAGACCCAGTACTTC.

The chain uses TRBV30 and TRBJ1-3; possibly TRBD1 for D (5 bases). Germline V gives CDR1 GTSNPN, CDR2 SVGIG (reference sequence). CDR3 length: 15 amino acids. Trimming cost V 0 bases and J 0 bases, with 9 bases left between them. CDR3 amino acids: CAWSVGGSSGNTIYF. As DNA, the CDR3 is TGTGCCTGGAGTGTTGGGGGAAGCTCTGGAAACACCATATATTTT. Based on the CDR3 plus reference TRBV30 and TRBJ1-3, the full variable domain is SQTIHQWPATLVQPVGSPLSLECTVEGTSNPNLYWYRQAAGRGLQLLFYSVGIGQISSEVPQNLSASRPQDRQFILSSKKLLLSDSGFYLCAWSVGGSSGNTIYFGEGSWLTVV.

CDR3 protein: CASSLAALGVWELFF. The CDR3 bases are TGTGCCAGCAGCTTAGCAGCTCTCGGGGTCTGGGAGCTGTTTTTT. The rearrangement links TRBV5-5 to TRBJ2-2, with D possibly TRBD2 on 5 matching bases. Germline lookup yields CDR1 SGHKS and CDR2 YYEKEE (reference sequence). V was pared by 2 bases and J by 9 bases, with 17 bases between. The CDR3 is 15 residues long.

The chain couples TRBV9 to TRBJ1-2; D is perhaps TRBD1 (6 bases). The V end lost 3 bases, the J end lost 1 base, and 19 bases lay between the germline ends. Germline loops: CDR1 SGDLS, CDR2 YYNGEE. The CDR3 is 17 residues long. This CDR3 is CASSAPSGQINNYGYTF. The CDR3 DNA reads TGTGCCAGCAGCGCACCAAGCGGACAGATAAATAACTATGGCTACACCTTC.

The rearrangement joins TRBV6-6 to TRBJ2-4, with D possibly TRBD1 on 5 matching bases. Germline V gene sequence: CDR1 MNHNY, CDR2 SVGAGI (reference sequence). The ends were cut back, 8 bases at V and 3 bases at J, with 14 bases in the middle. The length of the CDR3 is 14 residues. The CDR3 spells CASSGQGSKNIQYF. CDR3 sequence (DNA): TGTGCCAGCTCCGGGCAGGGTAGCAAAAACATTCAGTACTTC.

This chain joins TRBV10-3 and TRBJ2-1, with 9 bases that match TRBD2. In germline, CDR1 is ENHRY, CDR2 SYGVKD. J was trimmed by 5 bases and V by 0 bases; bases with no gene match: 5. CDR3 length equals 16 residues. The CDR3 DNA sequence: TGTGCCATCAGTGAGTCGATGGCGGGAGGGCACAATGAGCAGTTCTTC. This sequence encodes CAISESMAGGHNEQFF.

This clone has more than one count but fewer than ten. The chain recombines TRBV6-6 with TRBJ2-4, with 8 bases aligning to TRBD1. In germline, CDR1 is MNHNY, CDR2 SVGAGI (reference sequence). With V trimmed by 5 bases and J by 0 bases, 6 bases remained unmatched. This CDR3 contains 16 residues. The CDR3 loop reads CASSPGQGLAKNIQYF. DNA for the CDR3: TGTGCCAGCAGTCCCGGACAGGGTCTAGCCAAAAACATTCAGTACTTC.

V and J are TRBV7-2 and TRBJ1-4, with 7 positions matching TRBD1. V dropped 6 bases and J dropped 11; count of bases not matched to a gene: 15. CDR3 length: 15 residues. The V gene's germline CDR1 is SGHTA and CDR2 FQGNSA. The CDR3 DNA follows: TGTGCCAGCAGTCCCGGACAGGAGGTTCATCAGAAACTGTTTTTT. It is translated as CASSPGQEVHQKLFF.

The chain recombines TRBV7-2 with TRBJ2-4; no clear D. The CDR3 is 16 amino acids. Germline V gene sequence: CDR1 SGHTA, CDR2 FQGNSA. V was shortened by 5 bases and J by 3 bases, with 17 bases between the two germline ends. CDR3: CASSLAVFGDKNIQYF. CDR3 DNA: TGTGCCAGCAGCCTCGCAGTTTTTGGCGACAAAAACATTCAGTACTTC.

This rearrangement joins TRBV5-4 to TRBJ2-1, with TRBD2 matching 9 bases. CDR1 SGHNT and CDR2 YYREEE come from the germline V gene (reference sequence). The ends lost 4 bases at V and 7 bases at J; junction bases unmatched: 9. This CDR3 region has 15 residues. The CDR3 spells CASSPGTSLGNEQFF. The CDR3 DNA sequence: TGTGCCAGCAGCCCTGGGACTAGCTTGGGTAATGAGCAGTTCTTC.

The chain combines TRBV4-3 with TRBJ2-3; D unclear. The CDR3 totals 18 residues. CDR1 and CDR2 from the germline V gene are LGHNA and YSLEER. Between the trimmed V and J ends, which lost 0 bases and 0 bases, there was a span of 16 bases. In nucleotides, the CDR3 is TGCGCCAGCAGCCAAGATTTGGGTAGCAATCCTAGCACAGATACGCAGTATTTT. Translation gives CASSQDLGSNPSTDTQYF.

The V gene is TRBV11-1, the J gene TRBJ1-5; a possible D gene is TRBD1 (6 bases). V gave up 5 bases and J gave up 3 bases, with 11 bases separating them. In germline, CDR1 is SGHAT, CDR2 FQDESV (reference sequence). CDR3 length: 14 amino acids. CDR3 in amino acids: CASSDDRTNQPQHF. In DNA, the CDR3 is TGTGCCAGCAGCGACGACAGGACCAATCAGCCCCAGCATTTT.

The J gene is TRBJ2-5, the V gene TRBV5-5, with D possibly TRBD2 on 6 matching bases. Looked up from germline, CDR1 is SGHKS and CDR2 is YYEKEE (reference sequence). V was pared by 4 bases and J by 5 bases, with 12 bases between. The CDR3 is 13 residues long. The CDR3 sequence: CASSPRAGETQYF. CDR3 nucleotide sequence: TGTGCCAGCAGCCCTCGGGCGGGGGAGACCCAGTACTTC.

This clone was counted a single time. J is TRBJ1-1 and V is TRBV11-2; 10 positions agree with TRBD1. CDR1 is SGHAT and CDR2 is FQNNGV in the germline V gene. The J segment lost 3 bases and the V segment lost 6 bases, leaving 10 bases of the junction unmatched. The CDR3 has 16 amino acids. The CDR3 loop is CASRPAGTGVDTEAFF. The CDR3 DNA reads TGTGCCAGCAGACCCGCCGGGACAGGGGTTGACACTGAAGCTTTCTTT.

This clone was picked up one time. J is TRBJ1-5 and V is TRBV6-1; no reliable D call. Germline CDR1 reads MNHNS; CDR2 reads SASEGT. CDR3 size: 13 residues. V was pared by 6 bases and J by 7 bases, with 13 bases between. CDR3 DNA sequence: TGTGCCAGCAGCCCCGTAGGTCTGCAGCCCCAGCATTTT. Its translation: CASSPVGLQPQHF.

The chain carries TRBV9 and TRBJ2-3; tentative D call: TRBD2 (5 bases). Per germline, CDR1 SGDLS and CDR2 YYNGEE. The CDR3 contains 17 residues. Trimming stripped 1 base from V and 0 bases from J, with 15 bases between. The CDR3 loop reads CASSVSGSAPSTDTQYF. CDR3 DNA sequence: TGTGCCAGCAGCGTAAGTGGGAGCGCACCTAGCACAGATACGCAGTATTTT.

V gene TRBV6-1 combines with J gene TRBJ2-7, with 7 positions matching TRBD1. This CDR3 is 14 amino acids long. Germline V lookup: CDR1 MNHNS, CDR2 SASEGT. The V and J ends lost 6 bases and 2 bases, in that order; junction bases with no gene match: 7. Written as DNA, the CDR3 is TGTGCCAGCAGCACCAATACAGGGGCCTACGAGCAGTACTTC. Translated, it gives CASSTNTGAYEQYF.

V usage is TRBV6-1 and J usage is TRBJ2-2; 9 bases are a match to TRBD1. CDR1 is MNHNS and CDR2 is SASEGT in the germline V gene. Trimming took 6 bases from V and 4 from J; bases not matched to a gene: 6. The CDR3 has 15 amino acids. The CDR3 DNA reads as TGTGCCAGCAGATCGGGACAGGGTAGCACCGGGGAGCTGTTTTTT. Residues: CASRSGQGSTGELFF.

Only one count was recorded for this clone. The CDR3 region is CASSLGRTNEKLFF. Here the CDR3 DNA reads TGTGCCAGTAGTCTGGGGAGGACTAATGAAAAACTGTTTTTT. The chain carries TRBV19 and TRBJ1-4; no definite D call. Germline loops: CDR1 LNHDA, CDR2 SQIVND (reference sequence). This CDR3 is built from 14 residues. Trimming pared 5 bases from V and 2 bases from J, leaving 9 bases between. Together with reference TRBV19 and TRBJ1-4, the CDR3 gives the full variable domain: DGGITQSPKYLFRKEGQNVTLSCEQNLNHDAMYWYRQDPGQGLRLIYYSQIVNDFQKGDIAEGYSVSREKKESFPLTVTSAQKNPTAFYLCASSLGRTNEKLFFGSGTQLSVL.